Below, 28 T cell receptor beta chains from the same sample are listed, as sequenced in a study of tumor-infiltrating lymphocytes in oesophageal squamous cell carcinoma. MiXCR was run by TCRdb on the PCR reads, yielding one entry per CDR3 protein. The sample includes more than 9,500 distinct CDR3 sequences, about 52% of them seen just once. The sequenced sample was esophageal tumor tissue. The receptors were sampled from a female donor with esophageal squamous cell carcinoma.

The chain links TRBV7-6 to TRBJ2-7, with no clear D. Germline values: CDR1 SGHVS, CDR2 FNYEAQ. V was shortened by 1 base and J by 9 bases, with 19 bases between the two germline ends. The CDR3 is 15 amino acids. CDR3 protein: CASSLEWASTDTQYF. The CDR3 DNA sequence: TGTGCCAGCAGCTTAGAGTGGGCAAGCACAGATACGCAGTACTTC.

This clonotype was observed a few times. The rearrangement uses TRBV7-2 and TRBJ2-1; 7 nucleotides align to TRBD1. The CDR3 covers 14 residues. The germline V gene has CDR1 SGHTA and CDR2 FQGNSA. J was trimmed by 1 base and V by 7 bases; bases with no gene match: 4. CDR3 coding DNA: TGTGCCAGCACCCCGGGACAGTCCTACAATGAGCAGTTCTTC. Amino acid sequence: CASTPGQSYNEQFF.

This clonotype was counted only a few times. The chain links TRBV20-1 to TRBJ2-5; 7 nucleotides match TRBD2. The CDR3 runs 15 residues. CDR1 and CDR2 (germline): DFQATT, SNEGSKA (reference sequence). V lost 3 bases, J lost 1 base, and 8 bases stayed unmatched. The CDR3 is CSASTDSGTQETQYF. The CDR3, as DNA: TGCAGTGCTAGTACCGACAGCGGGACCCAAGAGACCCAGTACTTC.

This chain connects TRBV6-2 or TRBV6-3 to TRBJ2-5; possible D gene TRBD2, 5 bases. Trimming cost V 2 bases and J 7 bases, with 14 bases left between them. The germline gives CDR1 MNHEY, CDR2 SVGEGT. CDR3 length equals 14 residues. The CDR3 bases are TGTGCCAGCAGTTACAATGGGGAAGGAGGGACCCAGTACTTC. Protein: CASSYNGEGGTQYF.

This clonotype was observed a few times. J is TRBJ2-2 and V is TRBV5-1; 7 bases map to TRBD2. Germline V gene data show CDR1 as SGHRS and CDR2 as YFSETQ. The CDR3 runs to 13 residues. J lost 7 bases, V lost 4 bases, and 4 bases had no gene match. DNA for the CDR3: TGCGCCAGCAGCCGGGAGGAGGACGGGGAGCTGTTTTTT. Protein: CASSREEDGELFF.

The chain couples TRBV11-2 to TRBJ2-5; 9 bases are a match to TRBD2. The J call may be faulty, since TRBJ2-1 better matches the DNA end. Germline CDR1 reads SGHAT; CDR2 reads FQNNGV. The CDR3 runs 14 residues. CDR3 DNA sequence: TGTGCCAGCAGCTTAGTGACTAGCGGCAATGAGCAGTTCTTC. Amino acids: CASSLVTSGNEQFF.

The chain is built from TRBV7-2 and TRBJ2-3; 9 bases map to TRBD2. V gave up 5 bases and J gave up 2 bases; unmatched junction bases: 14. The germline V gene has CDR1 SGHTA and CDR2 FQGNSA. This CDR3 is 18 amino acids long. CDR3 residues: CASSLLGGAGGHTDTQYF. In DNA form, the CDR3 reads TGTGCCAGCAGCCTACTAGGGGGAGCGGGAGGACACACAGATACGCAGTATTTT.

This clonotype was recorded a few times. The chain links TRBV7-2 to TRBJ2-3; TRBD1 matches 7 bases. Germline V CDR1 and CDR2: SGHTA, FQGNSA. The V and J ends lost 8 bases and 3 bases, in that order; junction bases with no gene match: 5. The CDR3 consists of 13 residues. The CDR3 sequence: CASVTGFTDTQYF. The CDR3 DNA sequence: TGTGCCAGCGTGACAGGGTTTACAGATACGCAGTATTTT.

As DNA, the CDR3 is TGTGCCAGCAGTCCGAAAATAGCGGCTAGCACAGATACGCAGTATTTT. Translated, it gives CASSPKIAASTDTQYF. The rearrangement uses TRBV7-6 and TRBJ2-3, with D perhaps matching TRBD2 (6 bases). The CDR3 totals 16 residues. Deletions cut 6 bases from V and 0 bases from J, with 16 bases between. Germline CDR1 and CDR2: SGHVS and FNYEAQ.

The chain couples TRBV11-2 to TRBJ2-5; 7 nucleotides agree with TRBD1. J lost 3 bases, V lost 2 bases, and 3 bases had no gene match. Germline V gives CDR1 SGHAT, CDR2 FQNNGV. This CDR3 is built from 14 residues. The CDR3 is CASSLTQGEETQYF. The CDR3, as DNA: TGTGCCAGCAGCTTAACCCAGGGGGAAGAGACCCAGTACTTC.

V and J are TRBV6-5 and TRBJ2-3; TRBD2 is a possible D gene (6 bases). The germline V gene encodes CDR1 MNHEY and CDR2 SVGAGI. V was pared by 7 bases and J by 4 bases, with 12 bases between. There are 13 residues in the CDR3. The CDR3 spells CASIRSGADTQYF. The CDR3 DNA reads TGTGCCAGCATCAGGTCGGGGGCAGATACGCAGTATTTT.

The V gene is TRBV7-3, the J gene TRBJ2-3; TRBD2 is a possible D gene (6 bases). This CDR3 region has 14 residues. Germline V lookup: CDR1 SGHTA, CDR2 FQGTGA. Between the trimmed V and J ends, which lost 5 bases and 1 base, there was a span of 10 bases. The CDR3 bases are TGTGCCAGCAGCCGAACGGGGGGCACAGATACGCAGTATTTT. Translated: CASSRTGGTDTQYF.

The chain recombines TRBV7-3 with TRBJ2-1; 9 bases match TRBD1. The end of the DNA fits TRBJ2-7 better, so the J call may be wrong. The CDR3 length is 16 residues. From germline, CDR1 is SGHTA and CDR2 FQGTGA. The CDR3 region has the DNA TGTGCCAGCAGCCTAGGGTCAGGGACAGGGAGCTACGAGCAGTACTTC. Its translation is CASSLGSGTGSYEQYF.

The chain is built from TRBV7-3 and TRBJ2-6; D gene unclear. V was pared by 3 bases and J by 2 bases, with 5 bases between. Looked up from germline, CDR1 is SGHTA and CDR2 is FQGTGA. This CDR3 contains 14 residues. The CDR3 reads CASSLVAGANVLTF. CDR3 nucleotides: TGTGCCAGCAGCTTGGTAGCTGGGGCCAACGTCCTGACTTTC.

This rearrangement joins TRBV7-2 to TRBJ2-1; the D is unclear. This CDR3 spans 14 amino acids. Germline values: CDR1 SGHTA, CDR2 FQGNSA. V was shortened by 1 base and J by 5 bases, with 9 bases between the two germline ends. The CDR3 DNA reads as TGTGCCAGCAGCTTAGGGCAGGCCCACAATGAGCAGTTCTTC. Translated, it gives CASSLGQAHNEQFF. Full variable domain (outside the CDR3, taken from reference TRBV7-2 and TRBJ2-1): GAGVSQSPSNKVTEKGKDVELRCDPISGHTALYWYRQSLGQGLEFLIYFQGNSAPDKSGLPSDRFSAERTGGSVSTLTIQRTQQEDSAVYLCASSLGQAHNEQFFGPGTRLTVL.

V usage is TRBV28 and J usage is TRBJ2-3, with 7 positions matching TRBD2. Germline CDR1 and CDR2: MDHEN and SYDVKM. There are 15 residues in the CDR3. The J segment lost 0 bases and the V segment lost 2 bases, leaving 2 bases of the junction unmatched. The CDR3 region is CASSLGTMSTDTQYF. The CDR3, as DNA: TGTGCCAGCAGTTTAGGGACTATGAGCACAGATACGCAGTATTTT.

V is TRBV12-3 or TRBV12-4 and J is TRBJ2-4; 8 bases align to TRBD1. The end of the DNA aligns better with TRBJ2-7, so the J call may be wrong. CDR3 length: 15 residues. The CDR3 region is CASSLGAGGAYEQYF. The CDR3 DNA reads as TGTGCCAGCAGTTTAGGGGCAGGGGGCGCGTACGAGCAGTACTTC.

The CDR3, as DNA: TGTGCCAGCAGCTTAGTAGGACAGGTACAAGAGACCCAGTACTTC. This gives the protein CASSLVGQVQETQYF. This chain uses TRBV7-6 with TRBJ2-4; 7 positions match TRBD1. The end of the DNA aligns better with TRBJ2-5, so the J call may be wrong. Germline V gene data show CDR1 as SGHVS and CDR2 as FNYEAQ. The CDR3 extends over 15 amino acids.

The sample holds a few counts of this clonotype. This chain joins TRBV7-2 and TRBJ2-1, with 8 bases aligning to TRBD2. V dropped 3 bases and J dropped 0; count of bases not matched to a gene: 7. CDR1 SGHTA and CDR2 FQGNSA come from the germline V gene. CDR3 length equals 17 residues. The CDR3 DNA reads TGTGCCAGCAGCTTCACTAGCGGTCTAAGCTCCTACAATGAGCAGTTCTTC. Translating gives CASSFTSGLSSYNEQFF.

This clonotype occurred a few times. V usage is TRBV28 and J usage is TRBJ2-5, with 10 positions matching TRBD1. Germline lookup yields CDR1 MDHEN and CDR2 SYDVKM. The CDR3 consists of 14 residues. V lost 6 bases to trimming and J lost 5 bases; unmatched junction nucleotides: 6. Written as DNA, the CDR3 is TGTGCCAGCAGGAGAGACAGGGGGCGCGAGACCCAGTACTTC. This translates into CASRRDRGRETQYF.

This sequence joins TRBV7-2 and TRBJ2-7; D is possibly TRBD1 or TRBD2 (5 bases each). Germline CDR1 reads SGHTA; CDR2 reads FQGNSA. CDR3 size: 13 residues. Trimming stripped 2 bases from V and 6 bases from J, with 11 bases between. The CDR3 sequence is CASSLSGTPEQYF. The CDR3 DNA reads TGTGCCAGCAGCTTATCAGGGACCCCCGAGCAGTACTTC.

By proportion, this clonotype is large. This chain joins TRBV7-2 and TRBJ2-3; 7 bases match TRBD2. Germline trimming cut 4 bases from V and 0 bases from J; bases unmatched to any gene: 1. Per germline, CDR1 SGHTA and CDR2 FQGNSA. The CDR3 loop spans 14 amino acids. CDR3 amino acids: CASSWGGSTDTQYF. CDR3 nucleotides: TGTGCCAGCAGCTGGGGAGGGAGCACAGATACGCAGTATTTT. Full variable domain (missing parts from reference TRBV7-2 and TRBJ2-3): GAGVSQSPSNKVTEKGKDVELRCDPISGHTALYWYRQSLGQGLEFLIYFQGNSAPDKSGLPSDRFSAERTGGSVSTLTIQRTQQEDSAVYLCASSWGGSTDTQYFGPGTRLTVL.

This clonotype was seen more than once but under ten times. As the CDR3 is not closed by the conserved phenylalanine or tryptophan, this likely results from a read error. The DNA is omitted, as the CDR3 cannot be located on it reliably, and the CDR3 follows TCRdb's listing. The rearrangement links TRBV11-2 to TRBJ2-5; no DNA check was done on the table's D call, TRBD1. Germline V gene lookup returns CDR1 SGHAT and CDR2 FQNNGV. Inclusive of both ends, the CDR3 amounts to 15 amino acids. CDR3: CASSFTGGGGYTFGS.

This clonotype showed up just a few times. At one end, the junction sequence differs from germline, possibly due to a read error. The V and J genes are TRBV20-1 and TRBJ2-3; 10 bases align to TRBD1. The J call is uncertain, as TRBJ2-5 better fits the DNA end. Germline V lookup: CDR1 DFQATT, CDR2 SNEGSKA (reference sequence). The CDR3 length is 16 residues. CDR3 amino acids: CSARGTGARQVETQYF. The CDR3 DNA reads as TGCAGTGCGAGAGGGACAGGGGCGAGGCAAGTGGAGACCCAGTACTTC.

In regard to this clonotype: The junction departs from the called germline gene at one end, perhaps through a read error. The chain links TRBV7-4 to TRBJ2-5; tentative D call: TRBD2 (6 bases). CDR1 is SGHVT, CDR2 SQSDAQ, per germline. CDR3 length: 15 residues. The CDR3 DNA reads TGTGCCAGCAGCCCGGGACTGAATCGTAATTCACCCCTCCACTTC. Translating gives CASSPGLNRNSPLHF.

The chain has TRBV7-8 and TRBJ2-7; possible D gene TRBD2, 6 bases. Deletions cut 2 bases from V and 3 bases from J, with 14 bases between. Germline CDR1 is SGHVS and CDR2 is FQNEAQ. There are 15 residues in the CDR3. The chain's CDR3 is CASSLSRRGGYEQYF. The CDR3, as DNA: TGTGCCAGCAGCTTAAGTCGGAGGGGTGGCTACGAGCAGTACTTC.

This sequence joins TRBV27 and TRBJ1-1; 7 bases align to TRBD1. Trimming removed 5 bases from V and 5 bases from J; junction bases left unmatched: 5. The CDR3 totals 13 residues. Per germline, CDR1 MNHEY and CDR2 SMNVEV (reference sequence). DNA of the CDR3: TGTGCCAGCAGTGACAGGGCGAGAACTGAAGCTTTCTTT. Translating it yields CASSDRARTEAFF.

The chain combines TRBV11-2 with TRBJ2-1, with a tentative D call TRBD1 (5 bases). Per the germline V gene, CDR1 is SGHAT and CDR2 is FQNNGV. V lost 0 bases, J lost 3 bases, and 12 bases lay in between. The CDR3 consists of 16 residues. CDR3 bases: TGTGCCAGCAGCTTAGACAGGGTTTTGGACTACAATGAGCAGTTCTTC. This gives the protein CASSLDRVLDYNEQFF. The entire variable domain, with the rest obtained from reference TRBV11-2 and TRBJ2-1, is as follows: EAGVAQSPRYKIIEKRQSVAFWCNPISGHATLYWYQQILGQGPKLLIQFQNNGVVDDSQLPKDRFSAERLKGVDSTLKIQPAKLEDSAVYLCASSLDRVLDYNEQFFGPGTRLTVL.